The 12 T cell receptor beta chains below were found in one sample sequenced in a study of T-cell reconstitution after alpha-beta-depleted transplantation in children. Unique molecular identifiers were incorporated when the TCRbeta library was constructed. TCRdb reprocessed the PCR reads with MiXCR, giving one entry per CDR3 protein. The sample lists 190,000 or so distinct CDR3 sequences, more than 12% seen once, with about 13% in the top ten. This material consisted of PBMCs from the stem cell graft donor, taken from the stem cell graft. These TCRs come from a human donor who donated a stem cell graft to a child with acute lymphoblastic leukemia.

The chain is built from TRBV7-2 and TRBJ2-7, with D hard to call. The V gene lost 4 bases and the J gene lost 1 base, with 11 bases spanning the gap. The CDR3 is made up of 14 amino acids. Germline V gives CDR1 SGHTA, CDR2 FQGNSA. CDR3: CASSSDPYSYEQYF. The CDR3, as DNA: TGTGCCAGCAGCTCGGACCCTTATTCCTACGAGCAGTACTTC.

This clonotype was seen ten or more times. V is TRBV27 and J is TRBJ1-2; D possibly corresponds to TRBD1 (6 bases). The CDR3 covers 15 residues. Germline V lookup: CDR1 MNHEY, CDR2 SMNVEV (reference sequence). V lost 2 bases to trimming and J lost 3 bases, with 13 bases between them. The CDR3 DNA follows: TGTGCCAGCAGTTTACGCGGCAGGGGCGACTATGGCTACACCTTC. Amino acids: CASSLRGRGDYGYTF.

This clonotype showed up many times. The J gene is TRBJ1-4, the V gene TRBV12-3 or TRBV12-4; D possibly corresponds to TRBD1 (5 bases). V lost 0 bases, J lost 8 bases, and 13 bases lay in between. The CDR3 contains 15 residues. The CDR3 loop reads CASSLAPGGDEKLFF. For the CDR3, the DNA is TGTGCCAGCAGTTTAGCTCCAGGTGGGGACGAAAAACTGTTTTTT.

This clonotype showed up just a few times. The V gene is TRBV20-1, the J gene TRBJ2-1, with 9 bases that match TRBD1. Germline assignment: CDR1 DFQATT and CDR2 SNEGSKA (reference sequence). The CDR3 contains 13 residues. With V trimmed by 5 bases and J by 8 bases, 7 bases remained unmatched. The CDR3 sequence: CSAHGTGQDEQFF. The CDR3 DNA sequence: TGCAGTGCTCACGGGACAGGGCAAGATGAGCAGTTCTTC.

This clonotype was picked up many times. The chain employs TRBV20-1 and TRBJ2-5; 7 bases match TRBD2. V shed 0 bases, J shed 2 bases, and the junction held 6 bases outside the gene matches. Germline V CDR1 and CDR2: DFQATT, SNEGSKA (reference sequence). The CDR3 runs 15 residues. CDR3 residues: CSARDHGRGQETQYF. The CDR3 region has the DNA TGCAGTGCTAGAGATCACGGGCGGGGGCAAGAGACCCAGTACTTC.

The chain uses TRBV29-1 and TRBJ2-4; D remains ambiguous. V lost 4 bases and J 0 bases, leaving 16 bases between the germline ends. Germline assignment: CDR1 SQVTM and CDR2 ANQGSEA. The CDR3 is 16 residues long. The CDR3 sequence is CSVGRGQVGAKNIQYF. The DNA for the CDR3 is TGCAGCGTTGGAAGAGGTCAGGTCGGAGCCAAAAACATTCAGTACTTC.

This clonotype was found many times. The J gene is TRBJ1-1, the V gene TRBV5-5, with 7 bases lining up with TRBD1. The CDR3 is made up of 16 amino acids. V trimming: 4 bases; J trimming: 4 bases; junction bases outside the gene matches: 13. CDR1 SGHKS and CDR2 YYEKEE come from the germline V gene (reference sequence). The CDR3 loop reads CASSPTLTGMSTEAFF. In DNA form, the CDR3 reads TGTGCCAGCAGCCCTACACTGACAGGGATGAGCACTGAAGCTTTCTTT.

Within the sample, this clonotype is medium-sized. The rearrangement uses TRBV29-1 and TRBJ2-3; D call uncertain. V was cut by 5 bases and J by 6 bases, with 15 bases left in between. Per the germline V gene, CDR1 is SQVTM and CDR2 is ANQGSEA. The CDR3 has 13 amino acids. In nucleotides, the CDR3 is TGCAGCGTTTATAAAGTTGGCAAGGATACGCAGTATTTT. Protein sequence: CSVYKVGKDTQYF.

This clonotype has more than one count but fewer than ten. The CDR3 DNA reads as TGTGCCAGCAGCTTAGGACTCAGCGGGGGGCCCCCCACCGGGGAGCTGTTTTTT. Translating it yields CASSLGLSGGPPTGELFF. The genes are TRBV7-8 and TRBJ2-2; 9 bases match TRBD2. V lost 1 base, J lost 4 bases, and 10 bases stayed unmatched. The CDR3 is 18 residues long. Germline lookup yields CDR1 SGHVS and CDR2 FQNEAQ.

As DNA, the CDR3 is TGTGCCAGCAGTGTCGACAGTTTCCAGGCTGGGGCCAACGTCCTGACTTTC. Translated: CASSVDSFQAGANVLTF. The rearrangement uses TRBV12-3 or TRBV12-4 and TRBJ2-6; maybe TRBD1 (5 bases). Trimming took 5 bases from V and 2 from J, leaving 16 bases between them. This CDR3 contains 17 residues.

Only a few counts were recorded for this clonotype. The V and J genes are TRBV5-1 and TRBJ2-1, with 14 bases identical to TRBD2. V was pared by 6 bases and J by 5 bases, with 7 bases of the junction left unmatched. The CDR3 spans 16 residues. Per the germline V gene, CDR1 is SGHRS and CDR2 is YFSETQ. In DNA form, the CDR3 reads TGCGCCAGCACCCTGACTAGCGGGAGGGGAAACAATGAGCAGTTCTTC. Amino acid sequence: CASTLTSGRGNNEQFF.

In this sample, this clonotype turned up many times. This sequence joins TRBV25-1 and TRBJ2-7; D not resolved. Germline values: CDR1 MGHDK, CDR2 SYGVNS. Trimming pared 6 bases from V and 3 bases from J, leaving 15 bases between. The CDR3 has 14 residues. DNA of the CDR3: TGTGCCAGCAGCAAGGTACCGCGCCACTACGAGCAGTACTTC. Its translation: CASSKVPRHYEQYF.